What follows describes a single TCR beta chain. What it recognizes is unknown. With no exceptions, donors were healthy Caucasians. These data belong to a study of identical twins. Regarding the study as a whole: The study found excess low generation probability among twin-shared out-of-frame alpha sequences. One should note that invariant MAIT and iNKT cells could partly confound zero-insertion analyses. Beta clonotypes that were abundant in cord blood contained fewer insertions, a pattern absent from memory repertoires.

TCRdb independently ran MiXCR on the 5' RACE reads; one entry per CDR3 protein. The sample yields fewer than 650,000 distinct CDR3 sequences, nearly 10% seen once. This sample was shared with a second study, whose subject was yellow fever vaccine responses in identical twins.

Sample: PBMCs. This TCR derives from a young woman in good health.

CDR3 sequence: CASIRPGANTGELFF. CDR3 coding DNA: TGCGCCAGCATTCGACCGGGGGCGAACACCGGGGAGCTGTTTTTT. This chain joins TRBV23-1 and TRBJ2-2; D perhaps matches TRBD2 (6 bases). TRBV23-1 is noted as an ORF with a role that remains uncertain. V was clipped by 7 bases and J by 0 bases, with 12 bases between them. CDR3 length equals 15 residues.